Listed here are 21 T cell receptor beta chains from one sample, sequenced in a study of T cells after yellow fever vaccination. MiXCR, run by TCRdb on the 5' RACE reads, gives a single entry per CDR3 protein. There are roughly 260,000 distinct CDR3 sequences in the sample; 13% occur only once, and roughly 0.5% lies in the top ten. The sequences come from CD4+ T cells sorted from PBMCs, collected 45 days after the yellow fever booster vaccination. The origin of the receptors is a man aged 30 to 45 who received the YFV17D yellow fever vaccine.

The rearrangement links TRBV27 to TRBJ2-5, with D perhaps matching TRBD2 (6 bases). With 5 bases removed from V and 5 bases from J, the gap between germline ends came to 30 bases. Germline assignment: CDR1 MNHEY and CDR2 SMNVEV (reference sequence). The CDR3 extends over 19 amino acids. The CDR3 DNA is TGTGCCAGCAGTCGACGGACTTCTGGGGGGAACTACCGATGGGAGACCCAGTACTTC. Residues: CASSRRTSGGNYRWETQYF.

This clonotype has a handful of counts. The rearrangement joins TRBV5-1 to TRBJ2-1, with 12 bases that match TRBD2. From germline, CDR1 is SGHRS and CDR2 YFSETQ. This CDR3 has 13 amino acids. Unmatched junction bases numbered 2, after V lost 5 bases and J lost 8 bases. The CDR3 DNA reads TGCGCCAGCAGGGCTAGCGGGAGGGATGAGCAGTTCTTC. As protein: CASRASGRDEQFF.

Points on this clonotype: At one boundary the junction diverges from the germline segment, which might be a read error. V is TRBV5-1 and J is TRBJ2-3; TRBD1 might be the D (6 bases). This CDR3 is 13 amino acids long. Germline V gene sequence: CDR1 SGHRS, CDR2 YFSETQ. In DNA, the CDR3 is TGCGCCAGCAGTTTGGACAGCCTCGATACGCAGTATTTT. Encoded protein: CASSLDSLDTQYF. Variable domain in full (rest from reference TRBV5-1 and TRBJ2-3): KAGVTQTPRYLIKTRGQQVTLSCSPISGHRSVSWYQQTPGQGLQFLFEYFSETQRNKGNFPGRFSGRQFSNSRSEMNVSTLELGDSALYLCASSLDSLDTQYFGPGTRLTVL.

This rearrangement joins TRBV2 to TRBJ1-2; TRBD1 aligns across 8 bases. CDR1 SNHLY and CDR2 FYNNEI come from the germline V gene. The trim removed 11 bases at V and 3 bases at J, leaving 8 bases unmatched. The CDR3 has 13 amino acids. The CDR3 DNA is TGTGCCCGCCAACCGACAGGGGACTATGGCTACACCTTC. This codes for CARQPTGDYGYTF. Variable domain in full (rest from reference TRBV2 and TRBJ1-2): EPEVTQTPSHQVTQMGQEVILRCVPISNHLYFYWYRQILGQKVEFLVSFYNNEISEKSEIFDDQFSVERPDGSNFTLKIRSTKLEDSAMYFCARQPTGDYGYTFGSGTRLTVV.

This clonotype was detected ten times or more. This rearrangement joins TRBV25-1 to TRBJ2-1; maybe TRBD1 (6 bases). Trimming pared 4 bases from V and 1 base from J, leaving 8 bases between. Germline V lookup: CDR1 MGHDK, CDR2 SYGVNS. The CDR3 totals 14 residues. CDR3 protein: CASSAGQSYNEQFF. The CDR3 DNA reads as TGTGCCAGCAGTGCCGGACAGTCCTACAATGAGCAGTTCTTC.

This clonotype was seen only a few times. The chain recombines TRBV7-2 with TRBJ1-1; a possible D gene is TRBD1 (5 bases). CDR1 SGHTA and CDR2 FQGNSA come from the germline V gene. V was clipped by 3 bases and J by 1 base, with 9 bases between them. The CDR3 length is 14 residues. CDR3 DNA sequence: TGTGCCAGCAGCTTCGACAGAGGGAACACTGAAGCTTTCTTT. Its protein product is CASSFDRGNTEAFF.

The chain carries TRBV20-1 and TRBJ1-5; D is perhaps TRBD1 (6 bases). Germline V gene data show CDR1 as DFQATT and CDR2 as SNEGSKA (reference sequence). The length of the CDR3 is 15 residues. V gave up 3 bases and J gave up 4 bases, with 16 bases separating them. The CDR3, as DNA: TGCAGTGCTAGGGATACAGGGATTCGGAATCAGCCCCAGCATTTT. Translation gives CSARDTGIRNQPQHF.

This clonotype has just a few counts. The V and J genes are TRBV6-2 or TRBV6-3 and TRBJ2-1, with 9 bases identical to TRBD2. Germline CDR1 MNHEY, CDR2 SVGEGT. V shed 7 bases and J 4 bases; nucleotides not matched to a gene: 14. The CDR3 sequence is 17 residues long. The CDR3 region is CASTVTLAGKRYNEQFF. The CDR3, as DNA: TGTGCCAGCACCGTCACCCTAGCGGGAAAGAGGTACAATGAGCAGTTCTTC.

The chain joins TRBV5-1 to TRBJ2-7; TRBD1 matches at 9 bases. V was clipped by 5 bases and J by 3 bases; unmatched bases: 3. CDR3 size: 13 residues. Germline V CDR1 and CDR2: SGHRS, YFSETQ. The CDR3 DNA sequence: TGCGCCAGCAGTGGGACAGGGAGCTACGAGCAGTACTTC. Translation gives CASSGTGSYEQYF.

This clonotype showed up many times. The chain is built from TRBV6-1 and TRBJ2-7; 7 positions agree with TRBD1. The germline CDR1 and CDR2 sequences are MNHNS and SASEGT. CDR3 size: 13 residues. The ends lost 7 bases at V and 2 bases at J; junction bases unmatched: 5. Here the CDR3 DNA reads TGTGCCAGCACCCAGGGACAGACCTACGAGCAGTACTTC. It specifies CASTQGQTYEQYF.

The chain links TRBV5-5 to TRBJ2-3; TRBD1 might be the D (6 bases). Germline CDR1 is SGHKS and CDR2 is YYEKEE (reference sequence). There are 17 residues in the CDR3. Trimming pared 4 bases from V and 8 bases from J, leaving 26 bases between. This CDR3 is CASSTHGAGEDCGTQYF. For the CDR3, the DNA is TGTGCCAGCAGCACCCATGGGGCAGGGGAAGATTGTGGTACGCAGTATTTT.

This chain connects TRBV6-2 or TRBV6-3 to TRBJ2-7; D is undetermined. V was pared by 7 bases and J by 3 bases, with 10 bases between. CDR3 length equals 12 residues. Germline V CDR1 and CDR2: MNHEY, SVGEGT. CDR3 in amino acids: CASNPGRYEQYF. CDR3 DNA: TGTGCCAGCAACCCGGGCCGCTACGAGCAGTACTTC.

The sample holds a few counts of this clonotype. The chain links TRBV3-1 to TRBJ2-3; 9 bases match TRBD2. V shed 1 base and J 4 bases; nucleotides not matched to a gene: 6. The CDR3 extends over 16 amino acids. CDR1 is LGHDT and CDR2 is YNNKEL in the germline V gene (reference sequence). CDR3 region: CASSQVASGMADTQYF. The DNA for the CDR3 is TGTGCCAGCAGCCAAGTCGCTAGCGGGATGGCAGATACGCAGTATTTT.

This clonotype was observed many times. CDR3 coding DNA: TGCAGCGTTGATAGCGGCCAAGAGACCCAGTACTTC. This translates into CSVDSGQETQYF. This chain connects TRBV29-1 to TRBJ2-5; TRBD2 might be the D (6 bases). CDR1 and CDR2 (germline): SQVTM, ANQGSEA. CDR3 size: 12 residues. V lost 3 bases and J 1 base, leaving 6 bases between the germline ends.

This clonotype came up a few times. The J gene is TRBJ2-7, the V gene TRBV19; tentatively, D is TRBD2 (6 bases). The V end lost 5 bases, the J end lost 6 bases, and 14 bases lay between the germline ends. The length of the CDR3 is 13 residues. Germline CDR1 and CDR2: LNHDA and SQIVND (reference sequence). The CDR3 loop is CASSDPTRREQYF. CDR3 DNA: TGTGCCAGTAGTGACCCGACTAGACGCGAGCAGTACTTC.

At least ten counts were recorded for this clonotype. This rearrangement joins TRBV12-3 or TRBV12-4 to TRBJ2-1; D not resolved. CDR3 length equals 13 residues. Trimming removed 8 bases at V and 0 bases at J, with 8 bases between. The CDR3 sequence is CASSQSSYNEQFF. The CDR3 DNA is TGTGCCAGCTCCCAGAGCTCCTACAATGAGCAGTTCTTC.

The chain uses TRBV5-1 and TRBJ2-1; D might be TRBD2 (5 bases). The germline CDR1 and CDR2 sequences are SGHRS and YFSETQ. V lost 4 bases to trimming and J lost 0 bases, with 17 bases between them. This CDR3 is built from 17 residues. CDR3 in DNA: TGCGCCAGCAGCCTCGCACCGACGGGGAGCTCCTACAATGAGCAGTTCTTC. Protein: CASSLAPTGSSYNEQFF.

This clonotype occurred a few times. V usage is TRBV11-2 and J usage is TRBJ2-7, with 12 positions matching TRBD2. Trimming at V came to 3 bases and at J to 4 bases, leaving 10 bases not matched to a gene. This CDR3 is 17 amino acids long. Germline V gives CDR1 SGHAT, CDR2 FQNNGV. This chain's CDR3 is CASSFVTSGSTPYEQYF. As DNA, the CDR3 is TGTGCCAGCAGCTTTGTGACTAGCGGGAGTACACCGTACGAGCAGTACTTC.

The CDR3 protein is CASSLAGGSVDTQYF. The CDR3 DNA sequence: TGTGCCAGCAGCTTGGCGGGGGGCTCAGTAGATACGCAGTATTTT. The V gene is TRBV5-4, the J gene TRBJ2-3; perhaps TRBD2 as D (7 bases). Trimming took 0 bases from V and 5 from J, leaving 13 bases between them. The CDR3 spans 15 residues. Germline V lookup: CDR1 SGHNT, CDR2 YYREEE (reference sequence).

This rearrangement joins TRBV4-3 to TRBJ2-1; D is undetermined. CDR3 length equals 17 residues. Germline V gene lookup returns CDR1 LGHNA and CDR2 YSLEER. V was shortened by 0 bases and J by 0 bases, with 12 bases between the two germline ends. The CDR3 region is CASSQDRPRVSYNEQFF. CDR3 in DNA: TGCGCCAGCAGCCAAGATCGCCCTCGCGTCTCCTACAATGAGCAGTTCTTC.

The rearrangement uses TRBV12-3 or TRBV12-4 and TRBJ1-5; D gene unclear. V lost 0 bases to trimming and J lost 7 bases, with 10 bases between them. The CDR3 has 14 residues. The CDR3 nucleotides read TGTGCCAGCAGTTTAGCTCGGGTAGGCCAGCCCCAGCATTTT. Translated, it gives CASSLARVGQPQHF.